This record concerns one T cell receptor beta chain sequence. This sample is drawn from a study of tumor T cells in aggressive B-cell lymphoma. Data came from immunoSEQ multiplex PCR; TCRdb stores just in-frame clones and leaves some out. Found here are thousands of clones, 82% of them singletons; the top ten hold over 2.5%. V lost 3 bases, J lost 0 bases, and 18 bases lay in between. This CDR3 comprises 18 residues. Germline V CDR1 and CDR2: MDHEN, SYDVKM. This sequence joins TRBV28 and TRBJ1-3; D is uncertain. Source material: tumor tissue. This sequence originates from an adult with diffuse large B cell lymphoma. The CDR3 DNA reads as TGTGCCAGCAGTTTGCCCCTAGGAAGTTCGCGCTCTGGAAACACCATATATTTT. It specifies CASSLPLGSSRSGNTIYF. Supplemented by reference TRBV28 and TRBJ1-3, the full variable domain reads DVKVTQSSRYLVKRTGEKVFLECVQDMDHENMFWYRQDPGLGLRLIYFSYDVKMKEKGDIPEGYSVSREKKERFSLILESASTNQTSMYLCASSLPLGSSRSGNTIYFGEGSWLTVV.